The 4 T cell receptor beta chains below come from one sample, sequenced in a study of blood T cell repertoires in COVID-19 (dated by TCRdb to 2018 to 2020). The library relied on the immunoSEQ multiplex PCR assay. The source is immuneACCESS, and TCRdb retained only in-frame sequences with V and J called. Part of the clones is not carried over; for the studies checked, unresolved V genes explain less than half of this, and the remainder is unexplained. This sample is represented by 39,000 or so clones; roughly 92% of them were singletons. The ten largest clones add up to 2.2% of the sample. The sequencing sample was made of peripheral blood. The receptors were gathered from a man aged 50 to 60 with active COVID-19.

The gene calls are TRBV6-6 and TRBJ2-7, with TRBD1 matching over 11 bases. Trimming cost V 10 bases and J 5 bases; bases outside gene matches: 7. The V gene's germline CDR1 is MNHNY and CDR2 SVGAGI (reference sequence). CDR3 length: 13 amino acids. CDR3 bases: TGTGCCACCGAGGGACAGGGGGGCGACGAGCAGTACTTC. Protein sequence: CATEGQGGDEQYF.

This sequence joins TRBV2 and TRBJ2-7; weak D call: TRBD2 (6 bases). The CDR3 totals 12 residues. Germline V gives CDR1 SNHLY, CDR2 FYNNEI. Trimming took off 6 bases at V and 4 bases at J, with 10 bases between the two ends. The CDR3 here is CASRYAGYEQYF. For the CDR3, the DNA is TGTGCCAGCAGATATGCGGGATACGAGCAGTACTTC.

V and J are TRBV18 and TRBJ2-7, with TRBD1 identical over 7 bases. Germline CDR1 reads KGHSH; CDR2 reads LQKENI. V dropped 6 bases and J dropped 0; count of bases not matched to a gene: 8. The CDR3 is 15 residues long. The CDR3 nucleotides read TGTGCCAGCTCCAAACAGGGGCCCTACTCCTACGAGCAGTACTTC. Its protein is CASSKQGPYSYEQYF.

In DNA form, the CDR3 reads TGTGCCAGCAGTGCCAACAGGGTTGGGGAGACCCAGTACTTC. It encodes CASSANRVGETQYF. The V call is TRBV2, the J call TRBJ2-5; maybe TRBD1 (6 bases). Germline V gene data show CDR1 as SNHLY and CDR2 as FYNNEI. The CDR3 is made up of 14 amino acids. The V gene lost 4 bases and the J gene lost 5 bases, with 14 bases spanning the gap.